This is a list of T cell receptor beta chains from one sample in a study of T cell responses to AZD1222 COVID-19 vaccine. Sequenced by immunoSEQ multiplex PCR; TCRdb stores in-frame clones only, minus some. Of more than 100,000 clones listed, around 92% were seen once; the top ten hold about 7.5%. The sequences come from peripheral blood, collected 28 days after the second AZD1222 dose. The receptors come from an adult who received the AZD1222 COVID-19 vaccine. CDR3s include the opening cysteine and the closing phenylalanine or tryptophan. D genes are given only for firm matches. Rows give clone size only sometimes, using once, few, many, or a class for an expanded clone.

D: .
J: TRBJ2-1
size: .
V: TRBV4-1
CDR3: CASGSGGTYNEQFF
DNA: TGCGCCAGCGGCAGTGGGGGTACTTACAATGAGCAGTTCTTC

D: TRBD1
J: TRBJ1-4
size: .
V: TRBV28
CDR3: CASSLPPGQGREKLFF
DNA: TGTGCCAGCAGTTTACCTCCGGGACAGGGTAGGGAAAAACTGTTTTTT

D: .
J: TRBJ2-7
size: .
V: TRBV4-1
CDR3: CASSTRDGSYEQYF
DNA: TGCGCCAGCAGCACCCGGGACGGCTCCTACGAGCAGTACTTC

D: .
J: TRBJ1-1
size: .
V: TRBV3-1/TRBV3-2
CDR3: CASSQGGGRGTEAFF
DNA: TGTGCCAGCAGCCAAGGGGGAGGGCGAGGCACTGAAGCTTTCTTT

D: .
J: TRBJ2-7
size: .
V: TRBV7-6
CDR3: CASSRSLEGGNEQYF
DNA: TGTGCCAGCAGCCGATCCCTCGAGGGGGGGAACGAGCAGTACTTC

D: .
J: TRBJ1-2
size: .
V: TRBV11-2
CDR3: CASSPRQEPNYGYTF
DNA: TGTGCCAGCAGCCCGAGACAGGAGCCTAACTATGGCTACACCTTC

D: TRBD1
J: TRBJ2-1
size: .
V: TRBV2
CDR3: CASSEEGDSAYNEQFF
DNA: TGTGCCAGCAGTGAAGAGGGGGACAGCGCATACAATGAGCAGTTCTTC

D: TRBD1
J: TRBJ1-5
size: once
V: TRBV5-8
CDR3: CASSLAWTGGNQPQHF
DNA: TGTGCCAGCAGCTTGGCATGGACAGGGGGCAATCAGCCCCAGCATTTT

D: TRBD1
J: TRBJ2-1
size: .
V: TRBV27
CDR3: CASSLSGTGILYEQFF
DNA: TGTGCCAGCAGTTTATCCGGGACAGGGATTCTCTATGAGCAGTTCTTC

D: .
J: TRBJ2-3
size: .
V: TRBV5-1
CDR3: CASSSGRSMTQYF
DNA: TGCGCCAGCAGCTCTGGACGGTCAATGACGCAGTATTTT

D: TRBD2
J: TRBJ2-6
size: .
V: TRBV28
CDR3: CASSSMLGGAGANVLTF
DNA: TGTGCCAGCAGTTCAATGTTGGGGGGGGCTGGGGCCAACGTCCTGACTTTC

D: .
J: TRBJ2-1
size: .
V: TRBV28
CDR3: CASSLFGRSPVEQFF
DNA: TGTGCCAGCAGTTTATTCGGCAGGTCACCTGTTGAGCAGTTCTTC

D: .
J: TRBJ1-3
size: .
V: TRBV3-1/TRBV3-2
CDR3: CASSQVGGVGNTIYF
DNA: TGTGCCAGCAGCCAAGTAGGAGGGGTCGGAAACACCATATATTTT

D: .
J: TRBJ1-4
size: .
V: TRBV18
CDR3: CASSSQNEKLFF
DNA: TGTGCCAGCTCATCCCAAAATGAAAAACTGTTTTTT

D: .
J: TRBJ2-1
size: .
V: TRBV19
CDR3: CASSVDHQGNNEQFF
DNA: TGTGCCAGTAGTGTCGACCACCAGGGGAACAATGAGCAGTTCTTC